Sequencing of this T cell receptor (beta chain) was carried out in a study of T-cell reconstitution after alpha-beta-depleted transplantation in children. This CDR3 contains 16 residues. Per germline, CDR1 LGHDT and CDR2 YNNKEL (reference sequence). V lost 4 bases to trimming and J lost 4 bases; unmatched junction nucleotides: 9. A TCRbeta library incorporating unique molecular identifiers was prepared. TCRdb re-called the PCR reads with MiXCR, one entry per CDR3 protein. The sample contains a few hundred thousand distinct CDR3 sequences, about a tenth of which appear only once. The source was PBMCs from the stem cell graft donor, collected from the stem cell graft. The V gene is TRBV3-1, the J gene TRBJ1-2; TRBD1 aligns across 10 bases. The receptor comes from a human donor who donated a stem cell graft to a child with acute lymphoblastic leukemia. CDR3 protein: CASSPNPGQGSYGYTF. As DNA, the CDR3 is TGTGCCAGCAGCCCCAACCCGGGACAGGGGAGCTATGGCTACACCTTC.